The 13 T cell receptor beta chains in this list originate from one sample, sequenced in a study of shared T cell receptors in the human thymus (dated by TCRdb to the early 2020s). Libraries were constructed by the immunoSEQ multiplex PCR assay. The table comes from immuneACCESS by way of TCRdb, which keeps in-frame sequences with V and J called. Part of the clones is missing from these tables; in studies checked, under half for an unresolved V gene and the rest for unknown reasons. For this sample the table gives about 380,000 clones, of which more than 85% were detected only once. The ten largest clones capture roughly 0.02% of the sample. Material: thymocytes. The receptors derive from a human donor.

A single count supports this clone. V and J are TRBV9 and TRBJ2-1; 9 nucleotides agree with TRBD2. J gave up 1 base and V 4 bases, and 6 bases lay outside the gene matches. There are 16 residues in the CDR3. CDR1 is SGDLS, CDR2 YYNGEE, per germline. The CDR3 DNA is TGTGCCAGCAGCACGGGGGGACTAGCTTCCTACAATGAGCAGTTCTTC. The encoded protein is CASSTGGLASYNEQFF.

This clone was detected only once. The genes are TRBV27 and TRBJ2-3, with TRBD1 matching over 7 bases. The CDR3 length is 16 residues. Germline-derived CDR1 and CDR2 are MNHEY and SMNVEV (reference sequence). V trimming: 6 bases; J trimming: 3 bases; junction bases outside the gene matches: 12. CDR3 nucleotides: TGTGCCAGCAGGACTCCGGGACAGATGACGACAGATACGCAGTATTTT. It codes for CASRTPGQMTTDTQYF.

The chain couples TRBV19 to TRBJ2-7, with 11 bases aligning to TRBD2. The CDR3 contains 16 residues. Per the germline V gene, CDR1 is LNHDA and CDR2 is SQIVND (reference sequence). The ends lost 9 bases at V and 3 bases at J; junction bases unmatched: 13. The CDR3 is CASGHFKGLAVYEQYF. The CDR3, as DNA: TGTGCCAGCGGACATTTCAAGGGACTAGCGGTCTACGAGCAGTACTTC. The full variable domain, with the rest looked up from reference TRBV19 and TRBJ2-7, is DGGITQSPKYLFRKEGQNVTLSCEQNLNHDAMYWYRQDPGQGLRLIYYSQIVNDFQKGDIAEGYSVSREKKESFPLTVTSAQKNPTAFYLCASGHFKGLAVYEQYFGPGTRLTVT.

This chain uses TRBV2 with TRBJ2-1, with D unclear. This CDR3 contains 14 residues. Germline V gene sequence: CDR1 SNHLY, CDR2 FYNNEI. V was cut by 4 bases and J by 5 bases, with 12 bases left in between. CDR3 coding DNA: TGTGCCAGCAGTGTCGCCAGGATGGACAATGAGCAGTTCTTC. Translating it yields CASSVARMDNEQFF.

The V and J genes are TRBV5-5 and TRBJ2-1; 9 bases align to TRBD1. CDR3 length: 15 residues. The V segment lost 1 base and the J segment 9 bases; nucleotides outside the gene matches: 8. CDR1 is SGHKS, CDR2 YYEKEE, per germline (reference sequence). This chain's CDR3 is CASSLRDRVRGEQFF. CDR3 nucleotide sequence: TGTGCCAGCAGCTTGAGGGACAGGGTACGGGGTGAGCAGTTCTTC. Full variable domain (rest looked up from reference TRBV5-5 and TRBJ2-1): DAGVTQSPTHLIKTRGQQVTLRCSPISGHKSVSWYQQVLGQGPQFIFQYYEKEERGRGNFPDRFSARQFPNYSSELNVNALLLGDSALYLCASSLRDRVRGEQFFGPGTRLTVL.

CDR3 sequence: CASSLSVAGAETQYF. CDR3 coding DNA: TGTGCCAGCAGTTTATCGGTAGCGGGAGCTGAGACCCAGTACTTC. The chain has TRBV27 and TRBJ2-5, with 9 nucleotides matching TRBD2. The CDR3 sequence is 15 residues long. Germline values: CDR1 MNHEY, CDR2 SMNVEV (reference sequence). The J segment lost 5 bases and the V segment lost 0 bases, leaving 4 bases of the junction unmatched.

The genes are TRBV7-2 and TRBJ2-7; no definite D call. Germline V lookup: CDR1 SGHTA, CDR2 FQGNSA. Trimming stripped 3 bases from V and 0 bases from J, with 9 bases between. This CDR3 region has 14 residues. The CDR3 nucleotides are TGTGCCAGCAGCTTCTACAAGAGCTCCTACGAGCAGTACTTC. Translation gives CASSFYKSSYEQYF.

The J gene is TRBJ2-3, the V gene TRBV12-5; no definite D call. Trimming took off 1 base at V and 2 bases at J, with 13 bases between the two ends. Per germline, CDR1 LGHNT and CDR2 FRNRAP. CDR3 length equals 16 residues. The CDR3, as DNA: TGTGCTAGTGGTTTGGCTAGACTGGCGAACACAGATACGCAGTATTTT. It codes for CASGLARLANTDTQYF. Combining the CDR3 with reference TRBV12-5 and TRBJ2-3 gives the whole variable domain DARVTQTPRHKVTEMGQEVTMRCQPILGHNTVFWYRQTMMQGLELLAYFRNRAPLDDSGMPKDRFSAEMPDATLATLKIQPSEPRDSAVYFCASGLARLANTDTQYFGPGTRLTVL.

This chain joins TRBV27 and TRBJ2-1; 10 bases line up with TRBD2. This CDR3 has 17 residues. The V and J ends lost 0 bases and 2 bases, in that order; junction bases with no gene match: 4. Germline loops: CDR1 MNHEY, CDR2 SMNVEV (reference sequence). CDR3 DNA sequence: TGTGCCAGCAGTTTATCGGGACTAGCGTCTCCCTACAATGAGCAGTTCTTC. Its translation is CASSLSGLASPYNEQFF.

The chain has TRBV6-1 and TRBJ2-1, with no clear D. Germline V gives CDR1 MNHNS, CDR2 SASEGT. The CDR3 loop spans 15 amino acids. V lost 7 bases and J lost 0, with 13 bases in between. CDR3 protein: CASIFWALSYNEQFF. In DNA form, the CDR3 reads TGTGCCAGCATTTTTTGGGCGCTCTCCTACAATGAGCAGTTCTTC.

The genes are TRBV7-2 and TRBJ2-7, with 9 bases aligning to TRBD2. Per the germline V gene, CDR1 is SGHTA and CDR2 is FQGNSA. The CDR3 runs 15 residues. After removal of 5 bases from V and 0 bases from J, the junction contained 5 bases not matched to a gene. CDR3 in amino acids: CASSLFSGGSYEQYF. CDR3 coding DNA: TGTGCCAGCAGCCTCTTTAGCGGGGGCTCCTACGAGCAGTACTTC.

DNA for the CDR3: TGTGCCAGCAGCCTCGGGACAGATAGCATCGATCAGCCCCAGCATTTT. The encoded protein is CASSLGTDSIDQPQHF. The V gene is TRBV7-4, the J gene TRBJ1-5; TRBD1 aligns across 7 bases. The V segment lost 5 bases and the J segment 5 bases; nucleotides outside the gene matches: 12. CDR3 length: 16 residues. Germline V gene lookup returns CDR1 SGHVT and CDR2 SQSDAQ.

The gene calls are TRBV7-2 and TRBJ2-1; TRBD2 matches at 14 bases. V lost 1 base, J lost 4 bases, and 9 bases stayed unmatched. This CDR3 is 19 amino acids long. The germline gives CDR1 SGHTA, CDR2 FQGNSA. CDR3 amino acids: CASSLGWAGLAGEYNEQFF. In nucleotides, the CDR3 is TGTGCCAGCAGCTTAGGATGGGCGGGACTAGCGGGAGAGTACAATGAGCAGTTCTTC.